The 10 T cell receptor beta chains below come from one sample, sequenced in a study of CD4+ T cells in melanoma. Here immunoSEQ multiplex PCR was the method, and the copy in TCRdb shows in-frame clones only, minus some. The table has over 45,000 clones, 60% to 75% seen once. The sample comprised tumor tissue. The receptors derive from a human donor with melanoma.

The rearrangement uses TRBV28 and TRBJ1-1, with 9 nucleotides matching TRBD1. V was pared by 5 bases and J by 11 bases, with 6 bases of the junction left unmatched. The CDR3 totals 12 residues. Germline V gives CDR1 MDHEN, CDR2 SYDVKM. In DNA, the CDR3 is TGTGCCAGCAGTGAACAGGGGGCGATGGCTTTCTTT. Translation: CASSEQGAMAFF.

This chain links TRBV5-1 with TRBJ1-1; a weak D match, TRBD1 (6 bases). V shed 0 bases and J shed 3 bases, with 18 bases lying between them. CDR1 and CDR2 (germline): SGHRS, YFSETQ. The CDR3 totals 17 residues. The CDR3 sequence is CASSLDAVGGADTEAFF. The CDR3 DNA follows: TGCGCCAGCAGCTTGGATGCGGTAGGGGGAGCGGACACTGAAGCTTTCTTT.

This chain joins TRBV30 and TRBJ2-3, with D uncertain. CDR3 size: 14 residues. Trimming cost V 1 base and J 4 bases, with 12 bases left between them. CDR1 GTSNPN and CDR2 SVGIG come from the germline V gene (reference sequence). The CDR3 bases are TGTGCCTGGAGTGGGGCTAATGGCCCAGATACGCAGTATTTT. The encoded protein is CAWSGANGPDTQYF. Complete variable domain (other parts from reference TRBV30 and TRBJ2-3): SQTIHQWPATLVQPVGSPLSLECTVEGTSNPNLYWYRQAAGRGLQLLFYSVGIGQISSEVPQNLSASRPQDRQFILSSKKLLLSDSGFYLCAWSGANGPDTQYFGPGTRLTVL.

V is TRBV10-2 and J is TRBJ2-5; TRBD2 aligns across 7 bases. V was clipped by 6 bases and J by 5 bases; unmatched bases: 3. There are 12 residues in the CDR3. Germline V CDR1 and CDR2: WSHSY, SAAADI. Here the CDR3 reads CASSQGGETQYF. CDR3 DNA sequence: TGCGCCAGCAGCCAGGGAGGGGAGACCCAGTACTTC.

This rearrangement joins TRBV5-6 to TRBJ1-1; 10 nucleotides agree with TRBD1. Germline CDR1 reads SGHDT; CDR2 reads YYEEEE. This CDR3 has 16 amino acids. V trimming: 4 bases; J trimming: 2 bases; junction bases outside the gene matches: 8. CDR3 sequence reads: CASSALMTGGNTEAFF. The CDR3 bases are TGTGCCAGCAGCGCCTTGATGACAGGGGGCAACACTGAAGCTTTCTTT.

The chain joins TRBV6-6 to TRBJ2-5; D not certain. In germline, CDR1 is MNHNY, CDR2 SVGAGI (reference sequence). This CDR3 has 11 residues. V was pared by 5 bases and J by 4 bases, with 5 bases between. The CDR3 loop is CASSRGETQYF. Here the CDR3 DNA reads TGTGCCAGCAGTCGAGGAGAGACCCAGTACTTC.

The chain joins TRBV4-1 to TRBJ2-3; TRBD1 matches at 7 bases. With V trimmed by 0 bases and J by 0 bases, 3 bases remained unmatched. Germline loops: CDR1 MGHRA, CDR2 YSYEKL. The CDR3 is 16 residues long. In DNA, the CDR3 is TGCGCCAGCAGCCAAGATGACAGGGCCAGCACAGATACGCAGTATTTT. Its protein is CASSQDDRASTDTQYF.

The V call is TRBV5-1, the J call TRBJ2-6; perhaps D is TRBD1 or TRBD2 (5 bases each). CDR1 is SGHRS, CDR2 YFSETQ, per germline. This CDR3 is built from 15 residues. Trimming took off 6 bases at V and 2 bases at J, with 12 bases between the two ends. CDR3 region: CASKEGTAGANVLTF. CDR3 DNA sequence: TGCGCCAGCAAGGAAGGGACGGCTGGGGCCAACGTCCTGACTTTC.

V is TRBV7-3 and J is TRBJ2-5; no clear D gene. From germline, CDR1 is SGHTA and CDR2 FQGTGA. Deletions cut 3 bases from V and 4 bases from J, with 12 bases between. The length of the CDR3 is 14 residues. This CDR3 reads CASSFAGDGETQYF. CDR3 coding DNA: TGTGCCAGCAGCTTCGCAGGAGACGGAGAGACCCAGTACTTC. Combining the CDR3 with reference TRBV7-3 and TRBJ2-5 gives the whole variable domain GAGVSQTPSNKVTEKGKYVELRCDPISGHTALYWYRQSLGQGPEFLIYFQGTGAADDSGLPNDRFFAVRPEGSVSTLKIQRTERGDSAVYLCASSFAGDGETQYFGPGTRLLVL.

This clone has just a few counts. V gene TRBV5-8 combines with J gene TRBJ1-5; D call uncertain. Germline V gives CDR1 SGHTS, CDR2 YDEGEE. The germline V and J ends were trimmed by 1 base and 7 bases, with 15 bases remaining between them. The length of the CDR3 is 15 residues. CDR3 coding DNA: TGTGCCAGCAGCTTGAACGGGATAGAAATCCAGCCCCAGCATTTT. Its translation is CASSLNGIEIQPQHF. Full variable domain (remainder filled in from reference TRBV5-8 and TRBJ1-5): EAGVTQSPTHLIKTRGQQATLRCSPISGHTSVYWYQQALGLGLQFLLWYDEGEERNRGNFPPRFSGRQFPNYSSELNVNALELEDSALYLCASSLNGIEIQPQHFGDGTRLSIL.